This paragraph reports one T cell receptor (beta chain). This receptor's antigen is unknown. No quality values exist for individual bases; no much larger clone is one base distant. Trimming leaves V shorter by 0 bases and J shorter by 0 bases, with the junction holding 5 bases beyond the gene matches. From the cysteine through the phenylalanine, the CDR3 covers 16 amino acids. Left in the record is the CDR3 DNA by itself, 48 bases read in frame from the first base. Taken from the germline V gene, the CDR1 and CDR2 loops are MGHRA and YSYEKL. The data were taken from a study of immune cell composition in non-small cell lung cancer (TCRdb year 2017). The study in broad terms: Histologic subtype, mostly lung adenocarcinoma or squamous cell carcinoma, was determined with H&E together with p63, CK5, Napsin A and TTF-1 immunohistochemistry. Adaptive Biotechnologies TCR-beta sequencing was carried out on some 35 paired NSCLC tumour and non-adjacent lung specimens, as well as on about two dozen tumour-only specimens. Supplementary cohort #1 consisted of 9 to 11 lung adenocarcinoma cases with paired tumour/lung TCR-beta sequencing and with TIL populations generated to assess tumour reactivity. Several tumour specimens with TCR-beta data were of rare histological subtypes and were excluded from the subtype comparisons. Paper-wide results and their limitations: Nearly half of NSCLC cases had tumour-associated clones >0.5%, found in approximately 30% of adenocarcinomas compared with approximately 77% of squamous carcinomas. Top 10 clone scores and productive clonality were significantly higher in lung squamous cell carcinoma than in lung adenocarcinoma tumours. The reactivity cohort was only approximately nine cases, and tumour-reactive clones were not shown to share sequences with the dominant in vivo tumour-associated clones. Across about 10 adenocarcinoma cases, TIL tumour reactivity correlated strongly with maximal tumour-associated clone frequency but not with overall clonality. Smoking pack-years did not significantly correlate with tumour TCR-beta clonality.

Frozen aliquots of unsorted single-cell suspensions were used for genomic DNA extraction with the QIAamp DNA kit. Tumour samples were surgically resected non-small cell lung cancer tissue. Tissues arrived within 2 hours after resection and were immediately processed into single-cell suspensions. Tissue was mechanically dissociated and enzymatically digested with DNase I, collagenase I and hyaluronidase for approximately 30 minutes at 37 °C, then filtered and RBC-lysed. TCR-beta CDR3 regions were amplified from genomic DNA by a two-step multiplex PCR, with the second step adding Illumina-compatible adaptors. TCR-beta immunosequencing was performed on an Illumina platform as a commercial immunoSEQ service. The published analysis was carried out like this. Repertoires were summarised by productive clonality and by Top 10 Clones, defined as the percentage of T-cell templates derived from the ten most frequent sequences. Productive clonality had a range of 0 to 1, where 1 means a monoclonal population. Sequences comprising at least 0.1% of tumour T-cell templates but absent from matched non-adjacent lung were defined as tumour-associated clones and were identified via log10 scatter plots. Student's t-tests were used for two-group comparisons, ANOVA was used for stages, and linear regression was used for relationships, with analyses conducted in GraphPad Prism7 and R. Held by TCRdb, this immuneACCESS table contains in-frame sequences only and omits some clones. Under half of the omission traces to an unresolved V gene where checked; the cause of the rest is unknown. V, J and clone size derive from that table, while D and trimming were established from the DNA sequence. The sample records about 1,100 clones, less than 85% of which are singletons. The ten largest make up 9.1% of the sample.

The TCR sequence derives from a human donor with non-small cell lung cancer. The chain joins TRBV4-1 to TRBJ2-7; 7 bases in between match TRBD1. The sample consisted of lung tumor tissue. The CDR3 protein: CASSQESPGGSYEQYF. The nucleotide sequence is TGCGCCAGCAGCCAAGAGTCACCAGGGGGCTCCTACGAGCAGTACTTC.